This TCR beta chain was identified during a study of CD8+ T cells in alopecia areata. Study-wide background: The percentage of affected scalp area served as the score of severity for treated patients.

Regarding the study as a whole: On tofacitinib, scalp and blood still held many of the expanded lesional clones. Among the top 100, expanded CD8+ clones, as well as scalp clonality, were significantly decreased by tofacitinib.

Following RNA extraction, reverse transcription yielded cDNA that acted as the sequencing template. Some clones are missing from TCRdb's copy, which holds only in-frame ones; the method was immunoSEQ multiplex PCR. Of about 74,000 clones detected, 29% appear once; the ten largest clones hold about 15%. In germline, CDR1 is SEHNR, CDR2 FQNEAQ (reference sequence). CDR3 length: 12 residues. V was pared by 0 bases and J by 4 bases, with 1 base between. Treatment here: oral pan-JAK inhibitor, 5-10 mg twice daily. PBMCs were stained for CD3, CD4 and CD8, and CD4+ and CD8+ T cells were sorted. This clone has just a few counts. The antigen is unknown.

The rearrangement joins TRBV7-9 to TRBJ1-5; D is undetermined. The sample consisted of CD8+ T cells sorted from blood, taken at week 4, from a patient treated with tofacitinib. This TCR was sampled from a human donor with alopecia areata. CDR3 nucleotide sequence: TGTGCCAGCAGCTTAGCTAATCAGCCCCAGCATTTT. It is translated as CASSLANQPQHF.